The 29 T cell receptor beta chains below come from one sample, sequenced in a study of cytomegalovirus exposure and HLA in healthy donors. Both 60 Vbeta primers and 13 Jbeta primers went into the PCR. Method: immunoSEQ multiplex PCR; TCRdb's copy keeps in-frame clones and lacks some. Among over 100,000 clones listed, 84% were seen once. The sequencing sample was made of PBMCs. Source of these receptors: a woman younger than 30 in good health and CMV-seropositive.

This chain joins TRBV2 and TRBJ2-5; D possibly corresponds to TRBD1 (6 bases). The CDR3 runs 14 residues. The germline V gene has CDR1 SNHLY and CDR2 FYNNEI. V was trimmed by 1 base and J by 1 base, leaving 7 bases between them. In nucleotides, the CDR3 is TGTGCCAGCAGTGAAGGGGACATCCAAGAGACCCAGTACTTC. This sequence encodes CASSEGDIQETQYF.

Only one count was recorded for this clone. J is TRBJ2-7 and V is TRBV6-1, with TRBD2 matching 9 bases. J gave up 2 bases and V 6 bases, and 5 bases lay outside the gene matches. Germline V gives CDR1 MNHNS, CDR2 SASEGT. CDR3 length equals 14 residues. Written as DNA, the CDR3 is TGTGCCAGCAGCCCTAGCGGGGAGCCCTACGAGCAGTACTTC. Its protein is CASSPSGEPYEQYF.

The chain is built from TRBV13 and TRBJ1-4, with TRBD1 as a possible D gene (5 bases). CDR3 length equals 13 residues. Looked up from germline, CDR1 is PRHDT and CDR2 is FYEKMQ (reference sequence). The germline V and J ends were trimmed by 2 bases and 7 bases, with 8 bases remaining between them. CDR3 amino acids: CASSLIRGEKLFF. The CDR3 nucleotides are TGTGCCAGCAGCTTAATAAGGGGTGAAAAACTGTTTTTT.

The rearrangement uses TRBV2 and TRBJ2-7; 7 nucleotides align to TRBD1. CDR1 is SNHLY and CDR2 is FYNNEI in the germline V gene. V was clipped by 9 bases and J by 0 bases; unmatched bases: 14. The CDR3 covers 16 residues. The CDR3 protein is CARRGTGDPPSYEQYF. The CDR3 nucleotides read TGTGCCAGACGCGGAACAGGGGATCCTCCCTCCTACGAGCAGTACTTC.

The chain joins TRBV7-6 to TRBJ2-7, with a weak D call TRBD2 (7 bases). The CDR3 loop spans 16 amino acids. V was shortened by 0 bases and J by 4 bases, with 16 bases between the two germline ends. Germline CDR1 SGHVS, CDR2 FNYEAQ. In DNA form, the CDR3 reads TGTGCCAGCAGCTTAGCGGGGGGGGCGATCGGTTACGAGCAGTACTTC. Translating gives CASSLAGGAIGYEQYF. The variable domain in full, with the rest retrieved from reference TRBV7-6 and TRBJ2-7, is GAGVSQSPRYKVTKRGQDVALRCDPISGHVSLYWYRQALGQGPEFLTYFNYEAQQDKSGLPNDRFSAERPEGSISTLTIQRTEQRDSAMYRCASSLAGGAIGYEQYFGPGTRLTVT.

For this clone: The same CDR3 can be traced to other DNA sequences in this sample. The chain recombines TRBV2 with TRBJ2-2; D might be TRBD1 (5 bases). The V end lost 1 base, the J end lost 1 base, and 7 bases lay between the germline ends. CDR1 is SNHLY and CDR2 is FYNNEI in the germline V gene. The CDR3 runs 15 residues. Here the CDR3 reads CASSEGQGNTGELFF. In nucleotides, the CDR3 is TGTGCCAGCAGTGAAGGGCAGGGGAACACCGGGGAGCTGTTTTTT. The variable domain in full, with the rest retrieved from reference TRBV2 and TRBJ2-2, is EPEVTQTPSHQVTQMGQEVILRCVPISNHLYFYWYRQILGQKVEFLVSFYNNEISEKSEIFDDQFSVERPDGSNFTLKIRSTKLEDSAMYFCASSEGQGNTGELFFGEGSRLTVL.

The J gene is TRBJ2-1, the V gene TRBV13, with TRBD2 matching over 9 bases. The germline CDR1 and CDR2 sequences are PRHDT and FYEKMQ (reference sequence). V gave up 5 bases and J gave up 5 bases; unmatched junction bases: 13. The CDR3 spans 17 residues. DNA of the CDR3: TGTGCCAGCAGCGAGCTCGGGGGCGGGGGGGCGAACAATGAGCAGTTCTTC. Encoded protein: CASSELGGGGANNEQFF.

The chain employs TRBV5-1 and TRBJ2-5; D unclear. Germline values: CDR1 SGHRS, CDR2 YFSETQ. This CDR3 is 12 amino acids long. The germline V and J ends were trimmed by 1 base and 5 bases, with 6 bases remaining between them. CDR3 bases: TGCGCCAGCAGCTTGACCCAGGAGACCCAGTACTTC. Translation: CASSLTQETQYF. Variable domain in full (rest from reference TRBV5-1 and TRBJ2-5): KAGVTQTPRYLIKTRGQQVTLSCSPISGHRSVSWYQQTPGQGLQFLFEYFSETQRNKGNFPGRFSGRQFSNSRSEMNVSTLELGDSALYLCASSLTQETQYFGPGTRLLVL.

A single count supports this clone. The chain uses TRBV21-1 and TRBJ2-3; TRBD1 is the table's D call and was not checked against the DNA. TRBV21-1 is a recognized pseudogene. The CDR3 is made up of 16 amino acids. CDR3 residues: CASSLRQGQEADTQYF. In nucleotides, the CDR3 is TGTGCCAGCAGCTTAAGGCAGGGCCAAGAGGCAGATACGCAGTATTTT.

The J gene is TRBJ2-1, the V gene TRBV21-1; the D call in the table, TRBD2, was not verified against the DNA. TRBV21-1 is marked as a pseudogene. The CDR3 loop spans 16 amino acids. The CDR3 region has the DNA TGTGCCAGCAGCAAAGCGCTGAGGGGGGGACATAATGAGCAGTTCTTC. It encodes CASSKALRGGHNEQFF.

The chain recombines TRBV10-2 with TRBJ2-7; the D gene is possibly TRBD1 (6 bases). The germline V and J ends were trimmed by 8 bases and 9 bases, with 20 bases remaining between them. Germline CDR1 and CDR2: WSHSY and SAAADI. CDR3 length equals 13 residues. The CDR3 region is CASRDKIYEGQYF. The CDR3 DNA reads as TGCGCCAGCCGGGACAAAATATACGAGGGGCAGTACTTC.

This chain links TRBV6-1 with TRBJ2-5, with a possible D match to TRBD2 (6 bases). V was trimmed by 7 bases and J by 4 bases, leaving 16 bases between them. Per the germline V gene, CDR1 is MNHNS and CDR2 is SASEGT. The CDR3 spans 14 residues. CDR3 residues: CASTRMAGRETQYF. The CDR3 nucleotides are TGTGCCAGCACCAGAATGGCGGGGAGAGAGACCCAGTACTTC.

This rearrangement joins TRBV4-1 to TRBJ1-5, with TRBD1 matching 9 bases. From germline, CDR1 is MGHRA and CDR2 YSYEKL. This CDR3 region has 17 residues. V was pared by 3 bases and J by 3 bases, with 9 bases of the junction left unmatched. CDR3: CASSHQGTGPSNQPQHF. DNA of the CDR3: TGCGCCAGCAGCCACCAAGGGACAGGGCCGTCCAATCAGCCCCAGCATTTT.

A single count supports this clone. The chain has TRBV30 and TRBJ2-5; D remains ambiguous. The ends were cut back, 6 bases at V and 4 bases at J, with 9 bases in the middle. CDR3 length equals 11 residues. Germline assignment: CDR1 GTSNPN and CDR2 SVGIG (reference sequence). In nucleotides, the CDR3 is TGTGCCTGCACGGGTTCAGAGACCCAGTACTTC. Amino acid sequence: CACTGSETQYF.

The V call is TRBV5-1, the J call TRBJ1-4; D not certain. Germline CDR1 SGHRS, CDR2 YFSETQ. This CDR3 is built from 15 residues. Deletions cut 2 bases from V and 3 bases from J, with 11 bases between. Here the CDR3 reads CASSLNSGPNEKLFF. In DNA, the CDR3 is TGCGCCAGCAGCTTAAACAGTGGGCCTAATGAAAAACTGTTTTTT.

V and J are TRBV9 and TRBJ2-7; D is possibly TRBD2 (6 bases). CDR3 length equals 14 residues. Trimming pared 4 bases from V and 2 bases from J, leaving 13 bases between. Germline V lookup: CDR1 SGDLS, CDR2 YYNGEE. CDR3 loop: CASSMDGGTYEQYF. CDR3 sequence (DNA): TGTGCCAGCAGCATGGATGGGGGGACCTACGAGCAGTACTTC.

This chain links TRBV29-1 with TRBJ1-4; D may be TRBD1 (5 bases). Germline lookup yields CDR1 SQVTM and CDR2 ANQGSEA. Deletions cut 4 bases from V and 8 bases from J, with 11 bases between. This CDR3 comprises 12 residues. The CDR3, as DNA: TGCAGCGTTGGGCAGGGAGGGGAAAAACTGTTTTTT. This gives the protein CSVGQGGEKLFF. Together with reference TRBV29-1 and TRBJ1-4, the CDR3 gives the full variable domain: SAVISQKPSRDICQRGTSLTIQCQVDSQVTMMFWYRQQPGQSLTLIATANQGSEATYESGFVIDKFPISRPNLTFSTLTVSNMSPEDSSIYLCSVGQGGEKLFFGSGTQLSVL.

J is TRBJ2-5 and V is TRBV6-5; D is perhaps TRBD1 (5 bases). The germline gives CDR1 MNHEY, CDR2 SVGAGI. There are 14 residues in the CDR3. V was shortened by 2 bases and J by 2 bases, with 9 bases between the two germline ends. The CDR3 here is CASSYGQGQETQYF. In DNA form, the CDR3 reads TGTGCCAGCAGTTACGGGCAGGGACAAGAGACCCAGTACTTC.

As regards this clone: Within the sample, other DNA sequences also encode this same CDR3. This sequence joins TRBV27 and TRBJ2-1; the D gene is possibly TRBD1 (5 bases). Trimming pared 6 bases from V and 10 bases from J, leaving 16 bases between. CDR1 MNHEY and CDR2 SMNVEV come from the germline V gene (reference sequence). The CDR3 has 13 residues. Here the CDR3 reads CASRPTGPGEQFF. CDR3 in DNA: TGTGCCAGCAGACCAACAGGTCCGGGCGAGCAGTTCTTC.

The V and J genes are TRBV10-3 and TRBJ2-1, with D perhaps matching TRBD2 (6 bases). Germline V CDR1 and CDR2: ENHRY, SYGVKD. The CDR3 consists of 17 residues. V lost 0 bases, J lost 0 bases, and 12 bases lay in between. For the CDR3, the DNA is TGTGCCATCAGTGAGTCAAGGGGACTTGACTCCTACAATGAGCAGTTCTTC. This encodes CAISESRGLDSYNEQFF.

The rearrangement uses TRBV5-6 and TRBJ2-4, with TRBD1 as a possible D gene (6 bases). This CDR3 is built from 14 residues. Germline V gene sequence: CDR1 SGHDT, CDR2 YYEEEE. Trimming took off 6 bases at V and 1 base at J, with 11 bases between the two ends. CDR3 nucleotide sequence: TGTGCCAGCACCTTTGACAGGGCCAAAAACATTCAGTACTTC. Translation gives CASTFDRAKNIQYF. The whole variable domain, remainder taken from reference TRBV5-6 and TRBJ2-4, is DAGVTQSPTHLIKTRGQQVTLRCSPKSGHDTVSWYQQALGQGPQFIFQYYEEEERQRGNFPDRFSGHQFPNYSSELNVNALLLGDSALYLCASTFDRAKNIQYFGAGTRLSVL.

The genes are TRBV19 and TRBJ2-3; maybe TRBD1 (5 bases). V lost 3 bases, J lost 0 bases, and 7 bases lay in between. The CDR3 runs 14 residues. The germline V gene has CDR1 LNHDA and CDR2 SQIVND (reference sequence). The CDR3 here is CASSISGSTDTQYF. CDR3 bases: TGTGCCAGTAGTATCTCAGGGAGCACAGATACGCAGTATTTT.

CDR3 loop: CASSLLATDTQYF. CDR3 DNA: TGTGCCAGCAGCTTATTAGCTACAGATACGCAGTATTTT. The V call is TRBV5-4, the J call TRBJ2-3; D remains unclear. The CDR3 extends over 13 amino acids. V lost 2 bases and J 3 bases, leaving 7 bases between the germline ends. The germline V gene has CDR1 SGHNT and CDR2 YYREEE (reference sequence).

CDR3 DNA: TGTGCCAGTAGTCCTCTCGACAGGGTCTACGAGCAGTACTTC. Protein: CASSPLDRVYEQYF. The rearrangement links TRBV19 to TRBJ2-5; 7 bases match TRBD1. The J call may be faulty, since TRBJ2-7 better matches the DNA end. CDR3 size: 14 residues. The germline V gene has CDR1 LNHDA and CDR2 SQIVND (reference sequence).

V is TRBV7-3 and J is TRBJ2-5, with 10 positions matching TRBD2. V trimming: 2 bases; J trimming: 5 bases; junction bases outside the gene matches: 5. Germline CDR1 reads SGHTA; CDR2 reads FQGTGA. The length of the CDR3 is 15 residues. CDR3 in DNA: TGTGCCAGCAGCTTAGAAGCGGGGGGGCGGGAGACCCAGTACTTC. Its translation: CASSLEAGGRETQYF.

The chain employs TRBV4-1 and TRBJ2-2; TRBD2 agrees at 9 bases. The ends lost 2 bases at V and 1 base at J; junction bases unmatched: 5. This CDR3 has 17 residues. CDR1 is MGHRA and CDR2 is YSYEKL in the germline V gene. The CDR3 bases are TGCGCCAGCAGCCAAAAAAGTAGCGGGGGGAACACCGGGGAGCTGTTTTTT. Translation gives CASSQKSSGGNTGELFF.

The V gene is TRBV27, the J gene TRBJ1-1; no clear D gene. The V gene lost 2 bases and the J gene lost 7 bases, with 11 bases spanning the gap. This CDR3 has 13 amino acids. CDR1 MNHEY and CDR2 SMNVEV come from the germline V gene (reference sequence). The CDR3, as DNA: TGTGCCAGCAGTTTAATGGGGAGGGATGAAGCTTTCTTT. Amino acid sequence: CASSLMGRDEAFF.

The chain is built from TRBV18 and TRBJ2-5; D gene unclear. The J call is doubtful: the DNA matches TRBJ2-7 better. Germline values: CDR1 KGHSH, CDR2 LQKENI. The CDR3 extends over 13 amino acids. CDR3 amino acids: CASSPSTVNEQYF. CDR3 DNA sequence: TGTGCCAGCTCACCGTCGACTGTGAACGAGCAGTACTTC.

This clone has just a few counts. This chain joins TRBV7-2 and TRBJ2-1, with D possibly being TRBD2 (7 bases). This CDR3 has 14 residues. The V gene's germline CDR1 is SGHTA and CDR2 FQGNSA. V gave up 0 bases and J gave up 9 bases, with 12 bases separating them. The DNA of the CDR3 is TGTGCCAGCAGCTTAGCGGGGGGGCTAAGTGAGCAGTTCTTC. It encodes CASSLAGGLSEQFF.